This T cell receptor (beta chain) was captured by sequencing in a study of cytomegalovirus exposure and HLA in healthy donors (dated by TCRdb to about 2017). Background on the whole study: In an earlier analysis of approximately 500 of the donors, about 260 Gb of sequence data and 100 million or so unique TCR beta sequences from 180 million or so T cells were reported. The T cell repertoires of roughly 660 subjects were profiled by immunosequencing and related to cytomegalovirus serostatus. Rather than using new phenotypic data, the later analysis identified candidate immune exposures from TCR beta sequences and from how often those sequences occurred across donors. All discovery cohort repertoires had been generated using a single sequencing platform. Approximately 310 gigabases of sequencing data and 78 million or so unique TCR sequences were included in an early release covering over 600 HLA-typed donors. A later genetic analysis took genome-wide SNP genotypes for about three fifths of the 666 donors and used that subset as a discovery cohort. Along with the approximately 700-subject first cohort, a separate validation cohort of over a hundred different subjects was used. Among about 360 genotyped donors of the cohort, an average of around 240,000 unique TCR beta nucleotide sequences were sequenced per donor, about a sixth of them non-productive. To decide whether each TCR beta V gene segment behaved as functional or pseudogenic, an earlier analysis of fewer than 750 of the donors relied on high-throughput TCR beta sequencing. Class I and class II HLA loci were covered by the typing at four-digit resolution. Several DR-DQ haplotypes were treated as single units for association and clustering because of strong linkage in the cohort. Of the roughly 400 genotyped donors, less than 90% were placed in the genetic ancestry cluster associated with self-reported Caucasian donors. A later analysis re-examined previously published TCR beta repertoires from 500 to 700 donors and added high-resolution HLA genotyping to investigate patterns of TCR occurrence. Donor age, sex, ethnicity and CMV serostatus were compiled together with the repertoire data. The study aimed to test whether signatures of past pathogen exposure could be identified by cataloging public T cell receptors. The number of typed donors differed by locus: about 620-630 for A, B, C, DRB1 and DQB1; some 500 for DQA1; approximately 600 for DPA1; and 450 to 480 for DPB1. High-throughput TCR immunosequencing, statistical association of individual TCRs with disease status, and machine learning were combined to predict cytomegalovirus infection status.

Overall results and qualifications from the work: A later genetic analysis reported fewer N-insertions in productive TCRs among donors in an Asian-associated ancestry cluster than the roughly 640-donor mean. A later analysis found that TCR association rates varied across HLA loci, with DRB1 alleles showing the most associated TCRs and HLA-C alleles the fewest. When HLA alleles, especially DR and DQ, strongly co-occurred, attributing TCR associations to individual alleles was difficult. A further reported finding was that TCR beta sequences accurately predicted the HLA-A and HLA-B alleles for most subjects in the first cohort. The classifier was reported to diagnose cytomegalovirus status with high specificity and sensitivity in both the original cohort and the validation cohort. Broadly in line with IMGT annotations, most TCR beta V segments showed up in productive rearrangements about 87% or about 30% of the time in an earlier analysis of approximately 640 of the donors. In the study, some 160 TCR beta chains were listed as associated with cytomegalovirus. The authors suggested that the approach could potentially be extended to other disease states and immunological phenotypes. Sequencing depth was assumed to be roughly uniform across donors in the presence/absence analyses, though that assumption may not hold. CMV serostatus was the only immune exposure information available for the cohort. Roughly 17 rarely observed V segments, including chromosome 9 orphons, were excluded from the earlier analysis of about 600 of the donors because counts were too low. In a later analysis, most CMV-associated TCR beta chains were found to appear HLA-restricted, with HLA associations seemingly driven largely by CMV exposure. In vitro tests confirmed that three of the cytomegalovirus-associated TCR beta chains recognize cytomegalovirus antigens. A cluster of highly shared sequence variants was judged likely to represent a technical artifact of the sequencing pipeline. A later analysis reported that several top co-occurrence clusters appeared linked to parvovirus B19, influenza, CMV and Epstein-Barr virus. In a later genetic analysis, a missense DCLRE1C variant was associated with V-gene and J-gene trimming of TCR beta chains, and the association was replicated in an independent cohort. Specific HLA alleles were associated with roughly 16,000 TCR beta sequences at a false discovery rate of 0.05 in a later analysis. Across donors, most TCR sequences were observed very rarely, whereas some public TCRs were present in many individuals. Some IMGT-functional V segments, including TRBV6-2 and TRBV6-3, could not be told apart with the 87-base-pair reads, so those segments were excluded. Because HLA typing was unavailable for some donors at each locus, only the typed subset was used in association tests. Correlated functional status among segregating V segments might be attributable to linkage disequilibrium, but an unknown experimental factor could not be ruled out. A later analysis found that HLA-associated TCR beta chains were more clonally expanded and had lower generation probabilities than equally common non-associated chains. The cohort was sequenced for TCR beta chains only, and without alpha or paired-chain data the features that could be detected were limited.

The cohort consisted of 666 healthy bone marrow donors. All cohort members were sampled while nominally healthy, although unrecorded immune exposures were likely present. The donor was CMV seronegative and was included in the group of about 400 seronegative cohort members. A peripheral blood sample was collected from each donor, and TCR beta sequencing was performed on peripheral blood mononuclear cells. The Qiagen DNeasy Blood Extraction Kit was used to extract genomic DNA from the blood cell samples. Turning to this clone: Its specific antigen is unknown. The record has no base qualities; no much larger clone is one base away.

V trim: 2 bases; J trim: 2 bases; unmatched bases: 3. CDR1 and CDR2 are read off the germline V gene (reference sequence) as GTSNPN and SVGIG. The CDR3 runs 15 amino acids, cysteine and phenylalanine included. Just the 45-base CDR3 DNA is kept, in frame starting at base 1. The library was prepared using the immunoSEQ multiplex PCR assay. For the multiplex PCR, a mixture combining 60 forward primers for TCR Vbeta segments and 13 reverse primers for TCR Jbeta segments was used. A multiplex PCR assay on genomic DNA amplified the CDR3 region of rearranged TCR beta genes. Amplified TCR beta libraries were sequenced as 87-base-pair reads on the Illumina HiSeq System. Per the original workflow: In a later analysis, approximately 74 million unique TCR beta chains were counted across the approximately 640 repertoires, and roughly 11 million of these chains were shared by at least two donors. To remove PCR and sequencing errors, raw reads were error-corrected and collapsed into unique sequences using a nearest-neighbor algorithm that merged closely related sequences. CDR3 sequences were aligned to IMGT reference sequences to assign V, D and J gene segments. For a sequence to be retained, a match of at least six nucleotides was required to both a V gene segment and a J gene segment. A rearrangement was called productive if the CDR3 had no stop codons and remained in frame with V and J, and every other rearrangement was called non-productive. Following IMGT convention, CDR3 was defined as the stretch from the second conserved V-encoded cysteine to the conserved J-encoded phenylalanine. Sequences without an unambiguous match to a single V gene segment were excluded from the earlier analysis of 500 to 700 of the donors. In an earlier analysis of around 600 of the donors, V segments were called functional above 56.7% productive rearrangements and were called segregating when the between-donor standard deviation exceeded 5%. A statistical classification framework was developed to diagnose cytomegalovirus status using the catalog of TCR beta chain sequences. A later analysis assigned V and J genes by comparing TCR nucleotide sequences with IMGT/GENE-DB human TR gene sequences. The TCRdist pipeline was used in a later analysis to assign CDR3 sequences and most-parsimonious VDJ recombination scenarios. In a later analysis, each TCR beta chain was defined by its CDR3 amino acid sequence together with its V-gene family, and reads without a unique V-gene family were excluded. In a later analysis, 500 to 700 highly shared, low-generation-probability nucleotide sequences were removed to address suspected cross-contamination and a sequencing artifact. In a later analysis, a clonal expansion index for each public chain was calculated from normalized within-repertoire ranks of inferred template counts. A later analysis computed generation probabilities with a VDJ recombination model fitted to out-of-frame rearrangements, and checked the results against IGoR. Hypergeometric tests were used in a later analysis to score TCR-TCR, TCR-HLA and TCR-CMV co-occurrence, with a repertoire-size bias correction applied to the TCR pairs. In a later analysis, false discovery rates were estimated by permuting HLA or CMV assignments 20 times. A later analysis grouped co-occurring TCRs with DBSCAN, adding TCRdist sequence similarity when clustering within HLA-allele-positive subsets. Co-occurrence clustering excluded repertoires with fewer than 30,000 or more than 120,000 public chains, plus five with anomalous nucleotide sharing. Sourced from immuneACCESS, this table was stored by TCRdb with only in-frame sequences that have V and J called. A share of the clones is absent; for the studies checked, an unresolved V gene accounts for under half, and the remainder has no known explanation. Clonal size and the V and J genes are those of that table, whereas D and trimming came from the DNA. This sample gives about 110,000 clones in total; 82% of them show up just once. In total, the top ten clones hold 1.6% of the sample.

The sequencing input was PBMCs. This TCR derives from a man in his fifties in good health and CMV-seronegative. The chain joins TRBV30 to TRBJ2-7; 13 central nucleotides agree with TRBD2. Here the CDR3 is given as CAWSLGLAGTYEQYF. The DNA sequence is TGTGCCTGGAGTCTGGGACTAGCGGGGACCTACGAGCAGTACTTC.